This T cell receptor (beta chain) was recorded in a study of cytomegalovirus exposure and HLA in healthy donors. Turning to the study itself: According to later analysis, the same platform produced the 90 to 150 validation and about 630 first-cohort repertoires. Study-level findings and limits: TCR clusters originating in the first cohort tended to co-occur in the approximately 120 validation repertoires, according to a later analysis. Rarity marked most TCR sequences, yet some public TCRs occurred in many donors. Cytomegalovirus association was listed for 170 or so TCR beta chains.

On this clone: Its antigen remains unknown.

The CDR3 consists of 14 residues. Germline V gene data show CDR1 as GTSNPN and CDR2 as SVGIG (reference sequence). V gave up 0 bases and J gave up 0 bases, with 9 bases separating them. Generated by immunoSEQ multiplex PCR, the TCRdb table keeps only in-frame clones and is missing some. The sample carries under 200,000 clones, 80% to 90% recorded once. The sequencing sample was made of PBMCs. The chain joins TRBV30 to TRBJ2-7; no definite D call. This sequence originates from a woman aged 25 to 45 in good health and CMV-seronegative. The DNA of the CDR3 is TGTGCCTGGAGTGTGGGCACTTACTCCTACGAGCAGTACTTC. This translates into CAWSVGTYSYEQYF.